This is a list of T cell receptor beta chains from one sample in a study of human T cells and chemical hapten exposure. MiXCR was run by TCRdb on the RACE reads, yielding one entry per CDR3 protein. The table records about 120,000 distinct CDR3 sequences, 10% to 12% of them present only once. The sequenced sample was whole blood, obtained in connection with sensitization to the hapten diphenylcyclopropenone (DPC). The receptors stem from a woman between 45 and 60 years old with alopecia areata. Some clones in this sample may be carry-over from other donors' samples. CDR3s include the opening cysteine and the closing phenylalanine or tryptophan. The D gene is left open where the match is weak. Not all rows give a size; the values are once, few, many and, for expanded clones, a class.

v_gene	d_gene	j_gene	abundance	CDR3nt	CDR3aa
TRBV27	TRBD1	TRBJ2-1	-	TGTGCCAGCAGTTTAGGGACAGCTAGCAATGAGCAGTTCTTC	CASSLGTASNEQFF
TRBV20-1	-	TRBJ2-3	-	TGCAGCGCTCCCGGAGAACGCGATCCAAGCGGCACAGATACGCAGTATTTT	CSAPGERDPSGTDTQYF
TRBV12-3/TRBV12-4	-	TRBJ1-6	-	TGTGCCAGCAGTTCCGGGGGTCCGGCCCTCCACTTT	CASSSGGPALHF
TRBV27	-	TRBJ2-1	many	TGTGCCAGCAGTTTCCTAGAGGGCTCCTACAATGAGCAGTTCTTC	CASSFLEGSYNEQFF
TRBV2	-	TRBJ2-7	few	TGTGCCAGCAGACCCGGGGCAGGCCCAGCGGGTGTAGAGCAGTACTTC	CASRPGAGPAGVEQYF
TRBV5-1	-	TRBJ2-5	few	TGCGCCAGCAGTGTAACCCAAGAGACCCAGTACTTC	CASSVTQETQYF
TRBV5-1	-	TRBJ2-5	few	TGCGCCAGCAGCTTGGACAATCAAGAGACCCAGTACTTC	CASSLDNQETQYF
TRBV3-1	-	TRBJ2-7	few	TGTGCCAGCAGCCAAACGATCAGTAGCTCCTACGAGCAGTACTTC	CASSQTISSSYEQYF
TRBV4-1	-	TRBJ2-3	-	TGCGCCAGCAGCCAGGGACCTAGCCAGGGCACAGATACGCAGTATTTT	CASSQGPSQGTDTQYF
TRBV10-3	TRBD1	TRBJ1-5	-	TGTGCCATCGGACAGGGAGTGGATCAGCCCCAGCATTTT	CAIGQGVDQPQHF
TRBV28	-	TRBJ1-5	-	TGTGCCAGCAGTTTCCGCCCTGGGGGCAGACGTAGCAATCAGCCCCAGCATTTT	CASSFRPGGRRSNQPQHF
TRBV27	-	TRBJ1-6	-	TGTGCCAGCAGTACCTACCGGGACCTTCTTCTCAATTCACCCCTCCACTTT	CASSTYRDLLLNSPLHF
TRBV29-1	-	TRBJ2-6	few	TGCAGCGTTGAAGCGGGACCTGGGGCCAACGTCCTGACTTTC	CSVEAGPGANVLTF
TRBV10-3	TRBD1	TRBJ1-3	-	TGTGCCATCGGACAGGGTGGGAGCTCTGGAAACACCATATATTTT	CAIGQGGSSGNTIYF
TRBV19	-	TRBJ1-2	-	TGTGCCAGTAGTATCGGTCAGGGATATCATCGGTATGGCTACACCTTC	CASSIGQGYHRYGYTF
TRBV11-2	-	TRBJ1-2	few	TGTGCCAGCAGCTTAGAACCGGGTGGCTATGGCTACACCTTC	CASSLEPGGYGYTF
TRBV5-6	TRBD1	TRBJ2-7	-	TGTGCCAGCAGCTTGACCTGGACAGGGCAACTCCTGAACGAGCAGTACTTC	CASSLTWTGQLLNEQYF
TRBV6-5	-	TRBJ2-2	-	TGTGCCAGCATTGGGGACACCGGGGAGCTGTTTTTT	CASIGDTGELFF
TRBV7-2	TRBD2	TRBJ2-1	-	TGTGCCAGCAGCTTAGGAACGCAAGCGGGGGGAGGGGGTGAGCAGTTCTTC	CASSLGTQAGGGGEQFF
TRBV12-3/TRBV12-4	-	TRBJ1-1	-	TGTGCCAGCAGTTTCACACTCATGAACACTGAAGCTTTCTTT	CASSFTLMNTEAFF
TRBV6-2/TRBV6-3	-	TRBJ1-6	many	TGTGCCAGCACCTCACGCGATTCACCCCTCCACTTT	CASTSRDSPLHF
TRBV20-1	-	TRBJ2-3	many	TGCAGTGCTAGAGTCAGGGGCGCAGATACGCAGTATTTT	CSARVRGADTQYF
TRBV28	TRBD2	TRBJ2-5	many	TGTGCCAGCAGGCCCACTAGCGAAACCCAAGAGACCCAGTACTTC	CASRPTSETQETQYF
TRBV20-1	TRBD2	TRBJ2-3	many	TGCAGTGCTGCCGTGACTAGCGGGAGCACAGATACGCAGTATTTT	CSAAVTSGSTDTQYF
TRBV2	TRBD1	TRBJ2-3	-	TGTGCCAGCAGCCGGACAGGGGGAAGCACAGATACGCAGTATTTT	CASSRTGGSTDTQYF
TRBV21-1	-	TRBJ1-1	-	TGTGCCAGCAGCAAAGAGGTCTTCTCGAGCACTGAAGCTTTCTTT	CASSKEVFSSTEAFF
TRBV6-1	TRBD2	TRBJ2-3	-	TGTGCCAGCAGTACCGGACTAGCGGGCACAGATACGCAGTATTTT	CASSTGLAGTDTQYF
TRBV2	-	TRBJ1-5	-	TGTGCCAGCAGTATCCGGGACACCAATCAGCCCCAGCATTTT	CASSIRDTNQPQHF
TRBV28	-	TRBJ2-7	few	TGTGCCAGCAGTTCACCCTACTACGAGCAGTACTTC	CASSSPYYEQYF
TRBV6-1	-	TRBJ1-4	-	TGTGCCAGCACCGCGTACAGGGCTACTAATGAAAAACTGTTTTTT	CASTAYRATNEKLFF
TRBV5-1	TRBD2	TRBJ2-3	-	TGCGCCAGCAGCGCCGGGACTAGCGGGGGGGCAGGCACGCAGTATTTT	CASSAGTSGGAGTQYF
TRBV9	TRBD2	TRBJ2-1	many	TGTGCCAGCAGTCCCCTCCCCCCCGGGACTAGCGGGATGAATGAGCAGTTCTTC	CASSPLPPGTSGMNEQFF
TRBV20-1	-	TRBJ1-1	-	TGCAGTGGCCTCGACAGTTTCACTGAAGCTTTCTTT	CSGLDSFTEAFF
TRBV6-1	TRBD1	TRBJ1-1	-	TGTGCCAGCAGTACAAGGACAGGAGGCACTGAAGCTTTCTTT	CASSTRTGGTEAFF
TRBV28	-	TRBJ1-1	-	TGTGCCAGCAGCTCTCACCTTCCGAACACTGAAGCTTTCTTT	CASSSHLPNTEAFF
TRBV27	-	TRBJ2-7	-	TGTGCCAGCAGTTTATGGGACGGTTCGTACGAGCAGTACTTC	CASSLWDGSYEQYF
TRBV7-9	TRBD1	TRBJ1-6	-	TGTGCCAGCAGCTTTTCTTGGGACAGCAAATCACCCCTCCACTTT	CASSFSWDSKSPLHF
TRBV27	-	TRBJ1-2	-	TGTGCCAGCAGTCGAGCAGGGAACTATGGCTACACCTTC	CASSRAGNYGYTF
TRBV28	TRBD2	TRBJ2-1	-	TGTGCCAGCAGTATTGAGGGACTAGCGGCCCTTAGCTCCTACAATGAGCAGTTCTTC	CASSIEGLAALSSYNEQFF
TRBV24-1	-	TRBJ2-1	many	TGTGCCACCGCCTTGGGACCCAGCTCCTACAATGAGCAGTTCTTC	CATALGPSSYNEQFF
TRBV29-1	TRBD1	TRBJ2-5	many	TGCAGCGGATCGGGACAGGGGATGGAGACCCAGTACTTC	CSGSGQGMETQYF
TRBV27	-	TRBJ1-1	few	TGTGCCAGCAGTTTACGTATTACGACGAACACTGAAGCTTTCTTT	CASSLRITTNTEAFF
TRBV29-1	-	TRBJ2-6	many	TGCAGCGTTAGTCCGGTCTCTGGGGCCAACGTCCTGACTTTC	CSVSPVSGANVLTF
TRBV29-1	-	TRBJ2-7	-	TGCAGCGTTGAAGTGACGGGCAGCTCCTACGAGCAGTACTTC	CSVEVTGSSYEQYF
TRBV5-1	-	TRBJ2-7	few	TGCGCCAGCAGCTTGGACACATTAGACGAGCAGTACTTC	CASSLDTLDEQYF
TRBV6-6	-	TRBJ1-5	-	TGTGCCAGCAGTTACCCGGCCGGACAGACAGGCCAGCCCCAGCATTTT	CASSYPAGQTGQPQHF
TRBV28	TRBD2	TRBJ2-7	few	TGTGCCAGCAGAGCGGGAGTCAACGAGCAGTACTTC	CASRAGVNEQYF
TRBV27	-	TRBJ2-1	many	TGTGCCAGCAGTTTCGCTGCAGGAGAAAAACCAAATGAGCAGTTCTTC	CASSFAAGEKPNEQFF
TRBV19	-	TRBJ1-5	few	TGTGCCAGTAGTGTCTCAGGGGCTCCGGGGCCCCAGCATTTT	CASSVSGAPGPQHF
TRBV2	-	TRBJ2-3	-	TGTGCCAGCAGTGAAGAGGACCGGGGACGTACGTGGGGAGATACGCAGTATTTT	CASSEEDRGRTWGDTQYF
TRBV12-3/TRBV12-4	TRBD2	TRBJ2-1	few	TGTGCCAGCAGTTTAAAAGTCACTAGCGGGGGCTCGGGGAATGAGCAGTTCTTC	CASSLKVTSGGSGNEQFF
TRBV27	-	TRBJ2-7	-	TGTGCCAGCAGGGCGGACAGTGACTACGAGCAGTACTTC	CASRADSDYEQYF
TRBV12-3/TRBV12-4	-	TRBJ2-3	few	TGTGCCAGCAGTTTGAGAGGATCCCCAGATACGCAGTATTTT	CASSLRGSPDTQYF
TRBV5-6	-	TRBJ1-5	few	TGTGCCAGCAGCTTGAGTATCGGACAGCCCCAGCATTTT	CASSLSIGQPQHF